One and the same sample provided the 19 T cell receptor beta chains below, sequenced in a study of blood T cell repertoires in COVID-19. Here immunoSEQ multiplex PCR was the method, and the copy in TCRdb shows in-frame clones only, minus some. The sample shows over 55,000 clones, nearly 85% of them seen only once. Sequenced material: peripheral blood. All receptors derive from a human donor in a cohort sampled during active COVID-19.

This chain joins TRBV7-9 and TRBJ2-3, with 13 bases that match TRBD2. CDR1 SEHNR and CDR2 FQNEAQ come from the germline V gene (reference sequence). This CDR3 region has 17 residues. With 5 bases clipped from V and 5 bases from J, the junction kept 10 bases outside the gene matches. For the CDR3, the DNA is TGTGCCAGCAGCCCAAGACTAGCGGGGGGCGGGGTAGATACGCAGTATTTT. It encodes CASSPRLAGGGVDTQYF.

This clone was counted once. CDR3 protein: CASRMRSTDTQYF. The CDR3 coding sequence is TGTGCCAGCAGAATGCGAAGCACAGATACGCAGTATTTT. The chain combines TRBV3-1 (or the pseudogene TRBV3-2) with TRBJ2-3; no clear D gene. CDR3 size: 13 residues. Germline assignment: CDR1 LGHDT and CDR2 YNNKEL (reference sequence). The V end was cut by 6 bases, the J end by 0 bases, with 7 bases between.

The gene calls are TRBV15 and TRBJ2-7, with 12 bases aligning to TRBD2. Per germline, CDR1 LNHNV and CDR2 YYDKDF (reference sequence). The CDR3 sequence is 16 residues long. V was pared by 1 base and J by 9 bases, with 10 bases of the junction left unmatched. The CDR3 nucleotides read TGTGCCACCAGCAGAGTGGGGCTAGCGGGGGGGCGGTGGCAGTACTTC. It yields the protein CATSRVGLAGGRWQYF.

This chain uses TRBV4-2 with TRBJ2-3; D gene ambiguous. The CDR3 spans 13 residues. V shed 3 bases and J shed 1 base, with 5 bases lying between them. Germline V gives CDR1 LGHNA, CDR2 YNFKEQ. The DNA of the CDR3 is TGTGCCAGCAGCCACCCCGGCACAGATACGCAGTATTTT. Its protein is CASSHPGTDTQYF.

Only one count was recorded for this clone. V and J are TRBV18 and TRBJ1-1; possibly TRBD1 for D (5 bases). Trimming left V 4 bases short and J 1 base short, with 10 bases between. Germline V gene lookup returns CDR1 KGHSH and CDR2 LQKENI. CDR3 length: 14 residues. CDR3 sequence: CASSLGGENTEAFF. CDR3 nucleotides: TGTGCCAGCTCACTGGGGGGGGAGAACACTGAAGCTTTCTTT.

This chain uses TRBV2 with TRBJ1-6, with 8 positions matching TRBD1. The CDR3 totals 14 residues. Per germline, CDR1 SNHLY and CDR2 FYNNEI. V was clipped by 7 bases and J by 7 bases; unmatched bases: 6. The CDR3 here is CASTQDRGNSPLHF. The CDR3 nucleotides read TGTGCCAGCACCCAAGACAGGGGAAATTCACCCCTCCACTTT.

The chain is built from TRBV10-2 and TRBJ1-5; 8 bases match TRBD1. Germline CDR1 and CDR2: WSHSY and SAAADI. There are 15 residues in the CDR3. J lost 4 bases, V lost 3 bases, and 5 bases had no gene match. The CDR3: CASSEVNRGNQPQHF. CDR3 DNA sequence: TGCGCCAGCAGTGAAGTCAACAGGGGGAATCAGCCCCAGCATTTT.

In this sample, this clone turned up once. V and J are TRBV7-2 and TRBJ1-2; 9 bases fit TRBD1. The trim removed 1 base at V and 6 bases at J, leaving 0 bases unmatched. The germline CDR1 and CDR2 sequences are SGHTA and FQGNSA. This CDR3 comprises 13 residues. The CDR3 sequence: CASSLGQGDGYTF. As DNA, the CDR3 is TGTGCCAGCAGCTTAGGACAGGGGGATGGCTACACCTTC.

In this sample, this clone turned up once. V gene TRBV27 combines with J gene TRBJ1-6; 9 bases match TRBD1. CDR3 length: 12 residues. Germline loops: CDR1 MNHEY, CDR2 SMNVEV (reference sequence). V shed 8 bases and J 10 bases; nucleotides not matched to a gene: 3. CDR3 sequence: CASGTGFSPLHF. CDR3 in DNA: TGTGCCAGCGGGACAGGGTTCTCACCCCTCCACTTT.

Turning to this clone: At the DNA level, this CDR3 is encoded by other sequences in the same sample as well. The chain is built from TRBV5-1 and TRBJ2-2; 9 bases align to TRBD2. V was clipped by 5 bases and J by 7 bases; unmatched bases: 6. Germline CDR1 SGHRS, CDR2 YFSETQ. There are 14 residues in the CDR3. CDR3 nucleotides: TGCGCCAGCAGGCGAGCGGGGGGTCTCGGGGAGCTGTTTTTT. Amino acids: CASRRAGGLGELFF.

This chain links TRBV7-2 with TRBJ2-3, with a weak D call TRBD2 (7 bases). The CDR3 is 15 residues long. V was trimmed by 2 bases and J by 5 bases, leaving 14 bases between them. CDR1 is SGHTA, CDR2 FQGNSA, per germline. CDR3 nucleotide sequence: TGTGCCAGCAGCTTATTTGCGGGGGCGGGAGATACGCAGTATTTT. Translation gives CASSLFAGAGDTQYF.

This chain uses TRBV11-3 with TRBJ2-1; 10 bases line up with TRBD2. The CDR3 runs to 15 residues. CDR1 SGHNT and CDR2 YENEEA come from the germline V gene. V lost 1 base to trimming and J lost 6 bases; unmatched junction nucleotides: 3. CDR3 coding DNA: TGTGCCAGCAGCTTAGTGAGCGGGGGGGCCAATGAGCAGTTCTTC. Protein: CASSLVSGGANEQFF.

There are a few counts of this clone. The J gene is TRBJ1-1, the V gene TRBV18, with D possibly being TRBD1 (6 bases). V was trimmed by 6 bases and J by 4 bases, leaving 12 bases between them. Germline values: CDR1 KGHSH, CDR2 LQKENI. There are 13 residues in the CDR3. The CDR3 protein is CASSHGGATEAFF. CDR3 DNA: TGTGCCAGCTCCCACGGGGGGGCCACTGAAGCTTTCTTT.

In its sample, this clone was seen once. The rearrangement links TRBV7-9 to TRBJ1-2; a possible D gene is TRBD1 (6 bases). CDR3 length: 14 residues. Germline V gene lookup returns CDR1 SEHNR and CDR2 FQNEAQ (reference sequence). Trimming took off 5 bases at V and 4 bases at J, with 14 bases between the two ends. As DNA, the CDR3 is TGTGCCAGCAGCCCTCAGGGGCTGGGCTATGGCTACACCTTC. Translated, it gives CASSPQGLGYGYTF. Full variable domain (remainder filled in from reference TRBV7-9 and TRBJ1-2): DTGVSQNPRHKITKRGQNVTFRCDPISEHNRLYWYRQTLGQGPEFLTYFQNEAQLEKSRLLSDRFSAERPKGSFSTLEIQRTEQGDSAMYLCASSPQGLGYGYTFGSGTRLTVV.

In its sample, this clone was seen once. This chain connects TRBV27 to TRBJ2-4, with 7 nucleotides matching TRBD1. The length of the CDR3 is 15 residues. The J segment lost 4 bases and the V segment lost 5 bases, leaving 8 bases of the junction unmatched. Germline CDR1 and CDR2: MNHEY and SMNVEV (reference sequence). The CDR3 DNA is TGTGCCAGCAGTCGGTCAGGGGGAATGAAAAACATTCAGTACTTC. Its translation is CASSRSGGMKNIQYF.

This sequence joins TRBV19 and TRBJ1-4, with D tentatively TRBD1 (6 bases). The CDR3 is 15 amino acids. Germline lookup yields CDR1 LNHDA and CDR2 SQIVND (reference sequence). V lost 2 bases, J lost 8 bases, and 15 bases lay in between. The chain's CDR3 is CASSIQARGKEKLFF. DNA for the CDR3: TGTGCCAGTAGTATACAGGCCAGGGGTAAAGAAAAACTGTTTTTT.

This clone has only a few counts. The chain employs TRBV28 and TRBJ1-2, with D maybe TRBD1 (5 bases). Germline V gives CDR1 MDHEN, CDR2 SYDVKM. The V end was cut by 4 bases, the J end by 6 bases, with 12 bases between. The CDR3 totals 13 residues. In DNA form, the CDR3 reads TGTGCCAGCAGTTCAGGGTATAGGAATGGCTACACCTTC. It encodes CASSSGYRNGYTF.

CDR3 residues: CASSLALTWVATDTQYF. CDR3 sequence (DNA): TGTGCCAGCAGCTTGGCCTTGACATGGGTTGCCACAGATACGCAGTATTTT. This chain uses TRBV7-9 with TRBJ2-3; the D is unclear. Germline loops: CDR1 SEHNR, CDR2 FQNEAQ (reference sequence). The V end lost 3 bases, the J end lost 2 bases, and 18 bases lay between the germline ends. The CDR3 spans 17 residues.

V and J are TRBV7-2 and TRBJ1-2, with D hard to call. The length of the CDR3 is 12 residues. V was trimmed by 4 bases and J by 4 bases, leaving 7 bases between them. In germline, CDR1 is SGHTA, CDR2 FQGNSA. CDR3 nucleotides: TGTGCCAGCAGCTCTCAGTCCTATGGCTACACCTTC. Residues: CASSSQSYGYTF.